This TCR beta chain stems from a study of blood T cells in healthy people across ages. Germline trimming cut 4 bases from V and 5 bases from J; bases unmatched to any gene: 7. Germline V gives CDR1 LGHDT, CDR2 YNNKEL (reference sequence). This CDR3 contains 15 residues. A second PCR, run for about 6 to 12 cycles, used a sample-barcoded 5' primer plus a J-beta primer mix. TCRdb reprocessed the 5' RACE reads via MiXCR and lists one record per CDR3 protein. Of around 900,000 distinct CDR3 sequences detected, roughly half appear once; the ten largest clones hold roughly 23%. Ten milliliters of peripheral blood were drawn from each donor into EDTA-treated tubes. They isolated at least 7 million PBMCs from each sample. Total RNA was extracted at no less than 6 micrograms per sample. This clonotype was seen a few times.

The specimen sequenced was blood. The chain carries TRBV3-1 and TRBJ2-5; TRBD2 matches at 10 bases. The receptor was derived from a woman in her sixties in good health. CDR3 loop: CASSLPGTSEETQYF. The CDR3 nucleotides are TGTGCCAGCAGCCTACCCGGGACTAGCGAGGAGACCCAGTACTTC.